This TCR beta chain was sequenced in a study of T cell changes during pregnancy in multiple sclerosis. The CDR3 spans 12 residues. Trimming took 3 bases from V and 7 from J; bases not matched to a gene: 1. Germline assignment: CDR1 SGHDN and CDR2 FVKESK. The method was immunoSEQ multiplex PCR; TCRdb's version includes in-frame clones alone and lacks a portion of them. In the table there are roughly 39,000 clones, 90% of which are singletons. The material was CD4+ T cells from peripheral blood mononuclear cells, obtained in the first trimester of pregnancy. This TCR was sampled from a female donor in good health, enrolled as a control in a pregnancy study. J is TRBJ2-3 and V is TRBV14, with 7 nucleotides matching TRBD2. This CDR3 reads CASSQGGYTQYF. As DNA, the CDR3 is TGTGCCAGCAGCCAGGGGGGGTATACGCAGTATTTT.